This T cell receptor (beta chain) derives from a study of radiotherapy plus CTLA-4 blockade in lung cancer. Germline CDR1 and CDR2: SGDLS and YYNGEE. The V end lost 4 bases, the J end lost 4 bases, and 18 bases lay between the germline ends. The CDR3 runs 16 residues. With regard to this clone: Its antigen is not known.

Using immunoSEQ multiplex PCR, the repertoire was profiled, and TCRdb retains in-frame clones only, with some absent. In the table there are about 81,000 clones, 60% to 80% of which are singletons. Study outcomes and limitations: Early blood T cell clone dynamics reportedly forecast response best, with interferon-beta.

Ipilimumab CTLA-4 blockade and focal radiation were given to patients with chemo-refractory metastatic non-small-cell lung cancer. Sequencing used peripheral blood, obtained from a patient treated with radiotherapy plus ipilimumab. This sequence joins TRBV9 and TRBJ2-1, with D tentatively TRBD2 (6 bases). This TCR derives from a human donor with non-small cell lung cancer that progressed on radiotherapy plus ipilimumab. CDR3: CASSPNTGLGYNEQFF. Written as DNA, the CDR3 is TGTGCCAGCAGCCCGAACACGGGACTTGGGTACAATGAGCAGTTCTTC. Together with reference TRBV9 and TRBJ2-1, the CDR3 gives the full variable domain: DSGVTQTPKHLITATGQRVTLRCSPRSGDLSVYWYQQSLDQGLQFLIQYYNGEERAKGNILERFSAQQFPDLHSELNLSSLELGDSALYFCASSPNTGLGYNEQFFGPGTRLTVL.